This TCR beta chain was documented in a study of T cell responses to AZD1222 COVID-19 vaccine. Overall study results and limits: Variant regions that are unmutated are reportedly the target of nearly half of spike-specific TCRs. Only 5 or 6 individuals given AZD1222 were seropositive at baseline.

Clones were read by immunoSEQ multiplex PCR, and TCRdb kept only the in-frame ones, dropping some. The top ten hold around 20% of the sample, which has 78,000 or so clones, about nine tenths seen once. As regards this clone: What it binds is unknown.

The clonotype originates from an adult in good health. The sample here was peripheral blood, taken on day 0 of AZD1222 vaccination.

This chain's CDR3 is CASSPTPDRPQHF. The CDR3 nucleotides read TGTGCCAGTAGTCCGACACCCGACCGGCCCCAGCATTTT. This sequence joins TRBV19 and TRBJ1-5, with D hard to call. With 5 bases removed from V and 9 bases from J, the gap between germline ends came to 14 bases. Germline V gene sequence: CDR1 LNHDA, CDR2 SQIVND (reference sequence). The CDR3 has 13 amino acids.